This is a list of T cell receptor beta chains from one sample in a study of beta chain features in type 1 diabetes. Profiled with immunoSEQ multiplex PCR; TCRdb holds only in-frame clones, not every one. The sample holds about 320,000 clones, approximately 15% seen once. The sample consisted of central memory CD4+ T cells from blood. These receptors were obtained from a man aged 25-45 years in good health. Both conserved end residues are part of each CDR3. The D gene is left open where the match is weak. Clone size is shown for a subset of rows, as once, few, many or a class of expanded clone.

clone_size | d_call | j_call | v_call | cdr3_nt | cdr3_aa
. | . | TRBJ2-4 | TRBV5-6 | TGTGCCAGCAGCTTGGTAGCAGATCCAATTCAGTACTTC | CASSLVADPIQYF
many | . | TRBJ2-6 | TRBV13 | TGTGCCAGCAGCAACCGGGACCCCCGCTCTGGGGCCAACGTCCTGACTTTC | CASSNRDPRSGANVLTF
. | TRBD1 | TRBJ2-2 | TRBV6-6 | TGTGCCACACAGGGACAGTTACACACCGGGGAGCTGTTTTTT | CATQGQLHTGELFF
few | . | TRBJ1-5 | TRBV11-2 | TGTGCCAGCGCCTGGAGAGCGGATCAGCCCCAGCATTTT | CASAWRADQPQHF
many | TRBD2 | TRBJ2-1 | TRBV7-8 | TGTGCCAGCAGCTTGACTAGCGGGAGGAATGAGCAGTTCTTC | CASSLTSGRNEQFF
. | . | TRBJ1-2 | TRBV29-1 | TGCAGCGTTGAAGACGGGGGGGCCCGGGGGTGGTGCACCTTC | CSVEDGGARGWCTF
many | . | TRBJ2-2 | TRBV7-2 | TGTGCCAGCAGCCACCGAACGACAGTAAGGACCGGGGAGCTGTTTTTT | CASSHRTTVRTGELFF
few | . | TRBJ2-7 | TRBV2 | TGTGCCAGCAGACCCGGGACCGGCTTCGGGTACTTC | CASRPGTGFGYF
few | . | TRBJ2-5 | TRBV7-9 | TGTGCCAGCAGCCCTCTACAGAGTCCGACCCAGTACTTC | CASSPLQSPTQYF
many | TRBD1 | TRBJ2-3 | TRBV19 | TGTGCCAGTAGTATTACCAGGGGGACAGATACGCAGTATTTT | CASSITRGTDTQYF
few | . | TRBJ1-6 | TRBV6-6 | TGTGCCAGCACCGTAAGACAGGCGGATTCACCCCTCCACTTT | CASTVRQADSPLHF
few | TRBD1 | TRBJ2-7 | TRBV6-5 | TGTGCCAGCCACACCGGGACAGGAAACCAGTACTTC | CASHTGTGNQYF
. | . | TRBJ1-2 | TRBV5-1 | TGCGCCAGCAGATCCGGGACCGGGGGTGGCTACACCTTC | CASRSGTGGGYTF
. | . | TRBJ1-6 | TRBV7-8 | TGTGCCAGCAGCCGAAGACCCGATTCACCCCTCCACTTT | CASSRRPDSPLHF
. | . | TRBJ1-1 | TRBV5-1 | TGCGCCAACCGTTTCAATTGGGGGCAGAACACTGAAGCTTTCTTT | CANRFNWGQNTEAFF
. | . | TRBJ1-3 | TRBV6-4 | TGTGCCAGCAGTGTGTACTGGATACAGGGACCTGGAAACACCATATATTTT | CASSVYWIQGPGNTIYF
few | TRBD1 | TRBJ2-2 | TRBV29-1 | TGCAGCATCGGGACAGGCAGTTACACCGGGGAGCTGTTTTTT | CSIGTGSYTGELFF
many | . | TRBJ2-7 | TRBV7-9 | TGTGCCAGCAGCTCCCGGGGGCCCTACGAGCAGTACTTC | CASSSRGPYEQYF
. | TRBD2 | TRBJ2-2 | TRBV2 | TGTGCCAGCAGTGGGACTAGCGGGAGCTTAGGGGAGCTGTTTTTT | CASSGTSGSLGELFF
. | TRBD1 | TRBJ1-1 | TRBV10-3 | TGTGCCATCAGTGATTCCGGGACAGCCTACACTGAAGCTTTCTTT | CAISDSGTAYTEAFF
few | TRBD1 | TRBJ1-2 | TRBV6-6 | TGTGCCAGCAGTTACTCAAATCCGGACAGGGAAGGCTACACCTTC | CASSYSNPDREGYTF
. | . | TRBJ2-3 | TRBV20-1 | TGCAGTGCCCTGGACGGGGATACGCAGTATTTT | CSALDGDTQYF
few | TRBD1 | TRBJ1-2 | TRBV30 | TGTGCCTGGAGTCCCAGAAGACAGGGGAGGGGCTACACCTTC | CAWSPRRQGRGYTF
few | TRBD1 | TRBJ1-5 | TRBV27 | TGTGCCAGCAGTTTGGGACAGGGAGGAAGTTTTGGTCAGCCCCAGCATTTT | CASSLGQGGSFGQPQHF
few | . | TRBJ2-2 | TRBV7-3 | TGTGCCAGCAGCTTTCAGGGGCCCGGGGAGCTGTTTTTT | CASSFQGPGELFF
. | . | TRBJ1-6 | TRBV4-3 | TGCGCCAGCAGCCAAGAAACAAATTCACCCCTCCACTTT | CASSQETNSPLHF
. | . | TRBJ2-7 | TRBV5-4 | TGCGCCAGCAGCCAAATCCCGGGGAACGGCTACGAGCAGTACTTC | CASSQIPGNGYEQYF
few | TRBD1 | TRBJ1-3 | TRBV30 | TGTGCCTGGAGTCGGACAGGGGATGCGGGAAACACCATATATTTT | CAWSRTGDAGNTIYF
few | . | TRBJ2-3 | TRBV11-3 | TGTGCCAGCAGCGATAAAGCTAGCACAGATACGCAGTATTTT | CASSDKASTDTQYF
many | . | TRBJ1-1 | TRBV4-3 | TGCGCCAGCAGCCAAGATCTTTGGACGGGCACTGAAGCTTTCTTT | CASSQDLWTGTEAFF
. | TRBD1 | TRBJ2-7 | TRBV7-2 | TGTGCCAGCAGCGGACAGGGGGGGAACGAGCAGTACTTC | CASSGQGGNEQYF
few | . | TRBJ1-1 | TRBV9 | TGTGCCAGCAGCTTAGGGGAACTGAACACTGAAGCTTTCTTT | CASSLGELNTEAFF
. | TRBD2 | TRBJ2-7 | TRBV5-5 | TGTGCCAGCAGCTTGGGGACTAGCGGCTACGAGCAGTACTTC | CASSLGTSGYEQYF
. | . | TRBJ1-1 | TRBV9 | TGTGCCAGCAGCGTACAGGTGAACACTGAAGCTTTCTTT | CASSVQVNTEAFF
large | TRBD2 | TRBJ2-1 | TRBV10-3 | TGTGCCATCCTAGCGGGGGTACACAATGAGCAGTTCTTC | CAILAGVHNEQFF
. | TRBD1 | TRBJ1-3 | TRBV10-3 | TGTGCCATCAGTGCAGGGGGCGCTGGAAACACCATATATTTT | CAISAGGAGNTIYF
. | . | TRBJ2-2 | TRBV5-1 | TGCGCCAGCAGCTTCCTAGGGTCGGGCACCGGGGAGCTGTTTTTT | CASSFLGSGTGELFF
. | TRBD1 | TRBJ1-5 | TRBV6-1 | TGTGCCAGCAGTACAGGGACAGGGGTTCAGCCCCAGCATTTT | CASSTGTGVQPQHF
. | . | TRBJ2-7 | TRBV6-5 | TGTGCCAGCAGTTACTCGATGGCAGGGGAAAGTGAACAGTACTTC | CASSYSMAGESEQYF
many | . | TRBJ1-2 | TRBV7-9 | TGTGCCAGCACGGAGAGGGGAAGGGAACAGTATGGCTACACCTTC | CASTERGREQYGYTF
. | . | TRBJ1-5 | TRBV6-5 | TGTGCATCCGAAAAGGAGAACGGTCAGCCCCAGCATTTT | CASEKENGQPQHF
. | TRBD1 | TRBJ2-2 | TRBV18 | TGTGCCAGCTCACCGCGACAGGGCCCGGTGGGCACCGGGGAGCTGTTTTTT | CASSPRQGPVGTGELFF
. | . | TRBJ1-2 | TRBV5-1 | TGCGCCAGCAGCTTGGGGGAACCCCGCTATGGCTACACCTTC | CASSLGEPRYGYTF
. | TRBD1 | TRBJ1-5 | TRBV6-6 | TGTGCCAGCAATCCGACAGGGGTAGGACAGCCCCAGCATTTT | CASNPTGVGQPQHF
many | . | TRBJ2-3 | TRBV10-2 | TGCGCCAGCAGACCACTTGGCCCAGATACGCAGTATTTT | CASRPLGPDTQYF
few | . | TRBJ1-1 | TRBV19 | TGTGCCAGTAGTATAGGAGAAACTGAAGCTTTCTTT | CASSIGETEAFF
few | . | TRBJ2-3 | TRBV9 | TGTGCCAGCAGCGTAGACCCGGGGCGGGGAGATACGCAGTATTTT | CASSVDPGRGDTQYF
once | . | TRBJ1-6 | TRBV5-6 | TGTGCCAGCAGCAGGGAGGCAGTACGTAATTCACCCCTCCACTTT | CASSREAVRNSPLHF
many | . | TRBJ2-1 | TRBV7-2 | TGTGCCAGCAGCTTCCATAGGGATAGCTCCTACAATGAGCAGTTCTTC | CASSFHRDSSYNEQFF
few | . | TRBJ2-4 | TRBV5-4 | TGTGCCAGCAGCAAGGACACCCTGGCCAAAAACATTCAGTACTTC | CASSKDTLAKNIQYF
many | . | TRBJ2-7 | TRBV18 | TGTGCCAGCTCACCACTCGGGGGTTTGCTCTACGAGCAGTACTTC | CASSPLGGLLYEQYF